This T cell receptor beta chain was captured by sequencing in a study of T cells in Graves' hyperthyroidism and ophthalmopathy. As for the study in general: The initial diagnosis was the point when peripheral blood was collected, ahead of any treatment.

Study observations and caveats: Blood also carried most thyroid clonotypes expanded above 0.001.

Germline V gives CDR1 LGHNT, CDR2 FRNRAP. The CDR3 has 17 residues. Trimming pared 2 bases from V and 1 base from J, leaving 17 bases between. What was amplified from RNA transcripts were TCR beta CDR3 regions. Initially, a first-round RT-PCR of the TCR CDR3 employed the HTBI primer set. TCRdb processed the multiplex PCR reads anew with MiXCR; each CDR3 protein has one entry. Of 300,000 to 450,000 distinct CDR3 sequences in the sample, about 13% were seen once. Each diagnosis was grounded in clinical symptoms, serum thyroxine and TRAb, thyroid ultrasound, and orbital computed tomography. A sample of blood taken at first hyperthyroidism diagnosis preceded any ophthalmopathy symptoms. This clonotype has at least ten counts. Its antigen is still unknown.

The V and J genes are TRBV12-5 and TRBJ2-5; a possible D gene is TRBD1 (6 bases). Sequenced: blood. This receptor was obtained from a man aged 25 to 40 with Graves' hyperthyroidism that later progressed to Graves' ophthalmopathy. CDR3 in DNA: TGTGCTAGTGGTTTGCCGAGGGCAGGGGACGTCCAAGAGACCCAGTACTTC. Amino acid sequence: CASGLPRAGDVQETQYF.